This TCR beta chain was identified in a study of control samples from healthy donors and cancer patients. CDR3 length equals 18 residues. Assay used: immunoSEQ multiplex PCR; TCRdb lists only in-frame clones, some missing. The table has 150,000 to 200,000 clones, more than 80% seen once. Source material: blood. The V call is TRBV21-1, the J call TRBJ2-7; the table's D call, TRBD2, has no DNA check behind it. TRBV21-1 is shown as a pseudogene. This TCR was sampled from a man aged 30-40 years in good health. In DNA, the CDR3 is TGTGCCAGCAGGGCCCCCCCCCTCAAAGCCCCGGAGAGCTACGAGCAGTACTTC. Its protein is CASRAPPLKAPESYEQYF.